This T cell receptor (beta chain) was profiled in a study of tumor-infiltrating lymphocytes in oesophageal squamous cell carcinoma. Germline assignment: CDR1 SGHTA and CDR2 FQGNSA. The CDR3 is made up of 16 amino acids. TCRdb reanalysed the PCR reads using MiXCR and keeps one entry per CDR3 protein. The repertoire holds about 15,000 distinct CDR3 sequences, with 40% to 50% as singletons. The rearrangement uses TRBV7-2 and TRBJ2-1; 10 bases line up with TRBD2. The J call is in doubt because the DNA end fits TRBJ2-5 better. This clonotype was sampled from a male donor with esophageal squamous cell carcinoma. Sequenced sample: blood. CDR3: CASSSTAGGLSETQYF. The CDR3, as DNA: TGTGCCAGCAGCTCCACAGCGGGGGGGCTCTCTGAGACCCAGTACTTC.